A selection of T cell receptor beta chains follows, all from one sample in a study of regulatory T cells in long-lasting Graves disease. TCRdb itself ran the multiplex PCR reads through MiXCR, one entry per CDR3 protein. The profile shows around 340,000 distinct CDR3 sequences, about 20% of them singletons. Source: peripheral blood mononuclear cells (PBMCs), taken when the disease was refractory, from a patient treated with antithyroid drugs. Every receptor here comes from a female donor with Graves disease. Both conserved end residues are part of each CDR3. The order of the fields is V gene, CDR3 protein.

>TRBV12-3/TRBV12-4
CASSADRSYEQYF
>TRBV5-1
CASSLEGTTFANTGELFF
>TRBV28
CASSYPGQGSTDTQYF
>TRBV2
CASSPRQAYGYTF
>TRBV12-3/TRBV12-4
CATRTDLRTGELFF
>TRBV4-3
CASSHTNQDEQYF
>TRBV29-1
CSVGSPGGYEQYF
>TRBV19
CASTHWGATNEKLFF
>TRBV7-9
CASSPTRRTGASNYGYTF
>TRBV3-1
CASSQGKRTGGWYQETQYF
>TRBV4-1
CASSQDVQSETQYF